Listed here are 9 T cell receptor beta chains from one sample, sequenced in a study of cytomegalovirus exposure and HLA in healthy donors listed by TCRdb under 2017. The library relied on the immunoSEQ multiplex PCR assay. For the multiplex PCR, a mixture combining 60 forward primers for TCR Vbeta segments and 13 reverse primers for TCR Jbeta segments was used. Entries here come from immuneACCESS through TCRdb and include only in-frame sequences with V and J called. Some clones fail to appear in such tables; in the studies checked, an unresolved V gene covers under half of the shortfall, and the cause of the remainder is unknown. Present in this sample are approximately 180,000 clones, around 80% of which were seen just once. The leading ten clones occupy 4.8% of the sample. The sequenced sample was PBMCs. Receptors were obtained from a man between 18 and 35 years old in good health and CMV-seronegative.

This chain connects TRBV7-3 to TRBJ1-1; 8 positions agree with TRBD1. This CDR3 spans 14 amino acids. Germline V CDR1 and CDR2: SGHTA, FQGTGA. J lost 5 bases, V lost 1 base, and 3 bases had no gene match. CDR3 DNA sequence: TGTGCCAGCAGCTTAAACAGGGGGGGAACTGAAGCTTTCTTT. Residues: CASSLNRGGTEAFF. The whole variable domain, remainder taken from reference TRBV7-3 and TRBJ1-1, is GAGVSQTPSNKVTEKGKYVELRCDPISGHTALYWYRQSLGQGPEFLIYFQGTGAADDSGLPNDRFFAVRPEGSVSTLKIQRTERGDSAVYLCASSLNRGGTEAFFGQGTRLTVV.

On this clone itself: This CDR3 is also generated by other DNA sequences in the sample. This sequence joins TRBV28 and TRBJ1-2; the D gene is possibly TRBD1 (6 bases). V was shortened by 1 base and J by 4 bases, with 7 bases between the two germline ends. Germline lookup yields CDR1 MDHEN and CDR2 SYDVKM. The CDR3 loop spans 13 amino acids. CDR3 bases: TGTGCCAGCAGTTTATCAGGGGTCTATGGCTACACCTTC. Translated: CASSLSGVYGYTF.

The chain carries TRBV5-1 and TRBJ2-2; TRBD1 agrees at 8 bases. J was trimmed by 1 base and V by 7 bases; bases with no gene match: 6. The CDR3 spans 15 residues. The germline CDR1 and CDR2 sequences are SGHRS and YFSETQ. CDR3: CASLLGTGNTGELFF. Here the CDR3 DNA reads TGCGCCAGCCTACTCGGGACAGGGAACACCGGGGAGCTGTTTTTT.

The gene calls are TRBV7-9 and TRBJ2-5; D is unclear. V lost 7 bases to trimming and J lost 1 base, with 10 bases between them. Germline loops: CDR1 SEHNR, CDR2 FQNEAQ (reference sequence). CDR3 length: 13 residues. The CDR3 loop reads CASTLTPQETQYF. CDR3 bases: TGTGCCAGCACCCTTACACCCCAAGAGACCCAGTACTTC.

This chain joins TRBV7-8 and TRBJ1-3, with D uncertain. From germline, CDR1 is SGHVS and CDR2 FQNEAQ. This CDR3 is built from 16 residues. V gave up 3 bases and J gave up 0 bases, with 12 bases separating them. CDR3 sequence: CASSLISPSSGNTIYF. The CDR3 DNA reads TGTGCCAGCAGCTTGATAAGTCCTAGCTCTGGAAACACCATATATTTT.

This chain joins TRBV5-1 and TRBJ2-5; the D gene is possibly TRBD2 (6 bases). V was trimmed by 4 bases and J by 2 bases, leaving 18 bases between them. The CDR3 sequence is 16 residues long. Germline CDR1 and CDR2: SGHRS and YFSETQ. The DNA for the CDR3 is TGCGCCAGCAGCCACCAACCCTTTGGGGGGCAAGAGACCCAGTACTTC. Translated, it gives CASSHQPFGGQETQYF.

The J gene is TRBJ1-1, the V gene TRBV28; D call uncertain. Germline V lookup: CDR1 MDHEN, CDR2 SYDVKM. The CDR3 contains 15 residues. With 5 bases removed from V and 1 base from J, the gap between germline ends came to 14 bases. The CDR3 sequence: CASSLPFDKNTEAFF. DNA for the CDR3: TGTGCCAGCAGTCTCCCCTTCGACAAGAACACTGAAGCTTTCTTT.

This rearrangement joins TRBV7-2 to TRBJ2-7; TRBD1 is a possible D gene (5 bases). The CDR3 has 14 amino acids. In germline, CDR1 is SGHTA, CDR2 FQGNSA. The V end lost 1 base, the J end lost 7 bases, and 14 bases lay between the germline ends. The CDR3 DNA is TGTGCCAGCAGCTTAGTAGTGGGCGCAGGGGAGCAGTACTTC. Its protein product is CASSLVVGAGEQYF.

There are a few counts of this clone. The chain combines TRBV30 with TRBJ2-7; perhaps TRBD1 as D (6 bases). Germline V CDR1 and CDR2: GTSNPN, SVGIG (reference sequence). V was trimmed by 7 bases and J by 4 bases, leaving 23 bases between them. CDR3 size: 15 residues. The CDR3 DNA reads TGTGCCTACGCACACCCACAGGGCCCTGGGTACGAGCAGTACTTC. This codes for CAYAHPQGPGYEQYF.